Shown below are 18 T cell receptor beta chains from a single sample sequenced in a study of radiation and T cells in renal cell carcinoma. The time point: blood 2 weeks post-SBRT. Regarding treatment: 15 Gy SBRT to primary tumor, nephrectomy 4 weeks later. Clones were sequenced by immunoSEQ multiplex PCR, and TCRdb holds only the in-frame ones, with some missing. The sample shows just over 150,000 clones, roughly 89% of them seen only once. Material: blood, obtained from a patient whose treatment included radiotherapy and nephrectomy. These receptors all come from a woman between 45 and 60 years old with renal cell carcinoma.

The chain is built from TRBV19 and TRBJ1-4; D gene uncertain. The length of the CDR3 is 16 residues. The germline gives CDR1 LNHDA, CDR2 SQIVND (reference sequence). Trimming removed 5 bases at V and 2 bases at J, with 15 bases between. The CDR3 protein is CASSSPETVTNEKLFF. Written as DNA, the CDR3 is TGTGCCAGTAGTTCTCCGGAGACGGTTACTAATGAAAAACTGTTTTTT. Combining the CDR3 with reference TRBV19 and TRBJ1-4 gives the whole variable domain DGGITQSPKYLFRKEGQNVTLSCEQNLNHDAMYWYRQDPGQGLRLIYYSQIVNDFQKGDIAEGYSVSREKKESFPLTVTSAQKNPTAFYLCASSSPETVTNEKLFFGSGTQLSVL.

The CDR3 protein is CASSRGQGAHEQYF. DNA of the CDR3: TGCGCCAGCAGCCGCGGACAGGGGGCACACGAGCAGTACTTC. The rearrangement joins TRBV4-3 to TRBJ2-7, with TRBD1 matching over 11 bases. The CDR3 covers 14 residues. V lost 4 bases and J lost 5; bases outside the gene matches: 4. Germline V gene sequence: CDR1 LGHNA, CDR2 YSLEER.

The chain joins TRBV2 to TRBJ2-2; the D gene is possibly TRBD2 (6 bases). Germline V gene lookup returns CDR1 SNHLY and CDR2 FYNNEI. CDR3 size: 15 residues. V was cut by 3 bases and J by 3 bases, with 11 bases left in between. The CDR3 region has the DNA TGTGCCAGCAGTGACTCCGGGAGCGACACCGGGGAGCTGTTTTTT. Protein sequence: CASSDSGSDTGELFF.

This chain uses TRBV7-2 with TRBJ1-4, with a possible D match to TRBD1 (6 bases). The ends were cut back, 5 bases at V and 4 bases at J, with 20 bases in the middle. The germline CDR1 and CDR2 sequences are SGHTA and FQGNSA. The CDR3 is made up of 17 amino acids. The CDR3 is CASSARGAWQFNEKLFF. In DNA, the CDR3 is TGTGCCAGCAGCGCCCGGGGGGCCTGGCAATTTAATGAAAAACTGTTTTTT.

The rearrangement joins TRBV29-1 to TRBJ2-7; D perhaps matches TRBD1 (6 bases). Germline CDR1 reads SQVTM; CDR2 reads ANQGSEA. There are 13 residues in the CDR3. V lost 3 bases and J 1 base, leaving 10 bases between the germline ends. The CDR3 protein is CSVERTDSYEQYF. The DNA of the CDR3 is TGCAGCGTTGAGCGGACAGATTCCTACGAGCAGTACTTC.

This chain links TRBV12-5 with TRBJ2-1; a possible D gene is TRBD2 (5 bases). The germline CDR1 and CDR2 sequences are LGHNT and FRNRAP. V was cut by 0 bases and J by 9 bases, with 15 bases left in between. The CDR3 totals 15 residues. The CDR3 sequence is CASGLVGIRAGEQFF. The CDR3 DNA reads TGTGCTAGTGGTTTGGTAGGGATTAGGGCGGGTGAGCAGTTCTTC.

The rearrangement uses TRBV7-8 and TRBJ2-1; D uncertain. The V end lost 0 bases, the J end lost 0 bases, and 12 bases lay between the germline ends. CDR1 and CDR2 (germline): SGHVS, FQNEAQ. This CDR3 spans 17 amino acids. CDR3 in amino acids: CASSLAAGYSSYNEQFF. The CDR3 DNA reads as TGTGCCAGCAGCTTAGCTGCAGGTTATAGCTCCTACAATGAGCAGTTCTTC.

The chain has TRBV19 and TRBJ1-5, with D possibly TRBD1 on 6 matching bases. The CDR3 is 15 residues long. Trimming cost V 7 bases and J 2 bases, with 15 bases left between them. Germline CDR1 and CDR2: LNHDA and SQIVND (reference sequence). Here the CDR3 reads CASKKQGKGNQPQHF. In DNA form, the CDR3 reads TGTGCCAGTAAAAAACAGGGTAAGGGCAATCAGCCCCAGCATTTT.

The rearrangement uses TRBV21-1 and TRBJ1-3; TRBD1 is taken as the D call from the table, unchecked against the DNA. TRBV21-1 is labeled a pseudogene. The CDR3 length is 14 residues. The CDR3 DNA follows: TGTGCCAGCAGCATAACAGGGGGTGGAAACACCATATATTTT. Amino acids: CASSITGGGNTIYF.

V usage is TRBV5-8 and J usage is TRBJ2-5, with 9 bases fitting TRBD1. The CDR3 is made up of 15 amino acids. Germline loops: CDR1 SGHTS, CDR2 YDEGEE. V was pared by 2 bases and J by 2 bases, with 4 bases of the junction left unmatched. Here the CDR3 DNA reads TGTGCCAGCAGCTTAGGACAGGGGACACAAGAGACCCAGTACTTC. Encoded protein: CASSLGQGTQETQYF.

The V call is TRBV6-5, the J call TRBJ2-7; D is uncertain. CDR3 length equals 12 residues. Trimming took 6 bases from V and 5 from J, leaving 11 bases between them. CDR1 MNHEY and CDR2 SVGAGI come from the germline V gene. In DNA form, the CDR3 reads TGTGCCAGCAGCCTCGACCGAAACGAGCAGTACTTC. Amino acids: CASSLDRNEQYF.

This clone occurred once. The genes are TRBV28 and TRBJ1-6; D possibly corresponds to TRBD1 (5 bases). The CDR3 spans 16 residues. Germline V lookup: CDR1 MDHEN, CDR2 SYDVKM. The ends were cut back, 5 bases at V and 3 bases at J, with 14 bases in the middle. The CDR3 here is CASSDREAGYNSPLHF. The CDR3 DNA reads as TGTGCCAGCAGTGACAGAGAGGCGGGCTATAATTCACCCCTCCACTTT. The full variable domain, completed using reference TRBV28 and TRBJ1-6, is DVKVTQSSRYLVKRTGEKVFLECVQDMDHENMFWYRQDPGLGLRLIYFSYDVKMKEKGDIPEGYSVSREKKERFSLILESASTNQTSMYLCASSDREAGYNSPLHFGNGTRLTVT.

V gene TRBV30 combines with J gene TRBJ1-1, with 7 bases lining up with TRBD1. From germline, CDR1 is GTSNPN and CDR2 SVGIG (reference sequence). The trim removed 6 bases at V and 6 bases at J, leaving 4 bases unmatched. The CDR3 has 11 amino acids. As DNA, the CDR3 is TGTGCCTGTCTAGGGGGCTCTGAAGCTTTCTTT. It specifies CACLGGSEAFF.

This clone occurred a few times. This rearrangement joins TRBV6-1 to TRBJ2-5, with D possibly being TRBD2 (6 bases). CDR3 size: 15 residues. V was clipped by 4 bases and J by 5 bases, with 17 bases between them. Germline CDR1 MNHNS, CDR2 SASEGT. DNA for the CDR3: TGTGCCAGCAGTGCAAGGGTGGAGGGGCAGGAGACCCAGTACTTC. It specifies CASSARVEGQETQYF.

The CDR3: CASSQDVGREETQYF. The CDR3 coding sequence is TGCGCCAGCAGCCAAGATGTGGGTAGGGAGGAGACCCAGTACTTC. The gene calls are TRBV4-1 and TRBJ2-5, with D tentatively TRBD2 (5 bases). CDR1 and CDR2 from the germline V gene are MGHRA and YSYEKL. Trimming removed 0 bases at V and 5 bases at J, with 13 bases between. The length of the CDR3 is 15 residues.

The chain carries TRBV9 and TRBJ1-1; D is unresolved. The CDR3 length is 13 residues. CDR1 SGDLS and CDR2 YYNGEE come from the germline V gene. Trimming cost V 0 bases and J 2 bases, with 5 bases left between them. CDR3 residues: CASSVVSNTEAFF. The CDR3 region has the DNA TGTGCCAGCAGCGTAGTGTCTAACACTGAAGCTTTCTTT.

This clone turned up a few times. This chain joins TRBV7-2 and TRBJ1-1; D might be TRBD1 (5 bases). The CDR3 has 12 amino acids. Germline V gene sequence: CDR1 SGHTA, CDR2 FQGNSA. The V end lost 2 bases, the J end lost 8 bases, and 9 bases lay between the germline ends. Here the CDR3 DNA reads TGTGCCAGCAGCTTAAGGCAGGGAGAAGCTTTCTTT. This codes for CASSLRQGEAFF.

This clone was found a few times. The rearrangement uses TRBV28 and TRBJ1-1, with no clear D. CDR3 length: 11 residues. Per germline, CDR1 MDHEN and CDR2 SYDVKM. V shed 6 bases and J shed 3 bases, with 5 bases lying between them. The CDR3 spells CASRTDTEAFF. CDR3 in DNA: TGTGCCAGCAGGACGGACACTGAAGCTTTCTTT.